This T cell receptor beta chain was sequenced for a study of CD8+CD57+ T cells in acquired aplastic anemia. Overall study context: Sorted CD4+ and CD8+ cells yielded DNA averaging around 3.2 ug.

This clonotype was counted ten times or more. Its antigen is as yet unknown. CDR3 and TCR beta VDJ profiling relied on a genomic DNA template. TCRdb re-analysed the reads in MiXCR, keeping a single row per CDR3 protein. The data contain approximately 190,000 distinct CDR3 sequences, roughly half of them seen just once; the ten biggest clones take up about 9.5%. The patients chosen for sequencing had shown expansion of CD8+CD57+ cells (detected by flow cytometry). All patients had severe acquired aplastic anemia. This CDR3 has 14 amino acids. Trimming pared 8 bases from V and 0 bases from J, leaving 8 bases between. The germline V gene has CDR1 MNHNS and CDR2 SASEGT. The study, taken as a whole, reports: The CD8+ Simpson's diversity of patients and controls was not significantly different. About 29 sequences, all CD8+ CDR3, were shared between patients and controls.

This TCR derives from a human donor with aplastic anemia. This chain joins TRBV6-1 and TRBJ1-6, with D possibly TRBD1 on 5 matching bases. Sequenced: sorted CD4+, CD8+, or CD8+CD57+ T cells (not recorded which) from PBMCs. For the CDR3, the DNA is TGTGCCAGCTGGGGCTTCTCCTATAATTCACCCCTCCACTTT. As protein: CASWGFSYNSPLHF.